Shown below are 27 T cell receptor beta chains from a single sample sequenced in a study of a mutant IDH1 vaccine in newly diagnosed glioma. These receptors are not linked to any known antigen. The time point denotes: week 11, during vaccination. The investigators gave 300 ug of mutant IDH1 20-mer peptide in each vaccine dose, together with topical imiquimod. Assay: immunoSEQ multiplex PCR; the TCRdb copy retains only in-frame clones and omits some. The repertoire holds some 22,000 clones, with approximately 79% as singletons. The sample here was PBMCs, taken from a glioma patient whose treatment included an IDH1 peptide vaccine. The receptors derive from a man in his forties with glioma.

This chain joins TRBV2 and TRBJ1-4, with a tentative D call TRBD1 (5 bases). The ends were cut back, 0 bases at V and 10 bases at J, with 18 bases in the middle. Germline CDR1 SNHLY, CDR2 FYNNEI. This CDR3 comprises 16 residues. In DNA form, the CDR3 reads TGTGCCAGCAGTGAAGCGCTTCTGCAGGGAGCGGCAAAACTGTTTTTT. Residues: CASSEALLQGAAKLFF.

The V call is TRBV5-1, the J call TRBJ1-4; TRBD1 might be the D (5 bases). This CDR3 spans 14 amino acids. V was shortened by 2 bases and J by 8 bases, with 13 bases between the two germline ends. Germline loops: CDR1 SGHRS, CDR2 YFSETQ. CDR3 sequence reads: CASSFGQGGEKLFF. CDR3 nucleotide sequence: TGCGCCAGCAGCTTTGGGCAGGGAGGGGAAAAACTGTTTTTT.

The CDR3 nucleotides read TGTGCCAGCAGCCCCCCGAGTGGCCGAAGGGGATACAATGAGCAGTTCTTC. Translated, it gives CASSPPSGRRGYNEQFF. The gene calls are TRBV11-2 and TRBJ2-1; tentative D call: TRBD1 (5 bases). The CDR3 totals 17 residues. V lost 5 bases to trimming and J lost 4 bases, with 21 bases between them. Germline lookup yields CDR1 SGHAT and CDR2 FQNNGV.

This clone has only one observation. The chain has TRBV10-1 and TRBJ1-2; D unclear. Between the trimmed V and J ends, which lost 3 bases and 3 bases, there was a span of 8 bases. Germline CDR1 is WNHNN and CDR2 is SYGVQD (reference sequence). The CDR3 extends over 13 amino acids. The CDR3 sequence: CASSEAPDYGYTF. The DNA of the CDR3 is TGCGCCAGCAGTGAAGCGCCGGACTATGGCTACACCTTC.

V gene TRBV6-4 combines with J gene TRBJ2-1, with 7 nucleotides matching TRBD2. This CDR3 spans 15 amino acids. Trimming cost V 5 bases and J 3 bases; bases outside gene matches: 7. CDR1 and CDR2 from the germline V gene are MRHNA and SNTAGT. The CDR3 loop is CASSPAAGDYNEQFF. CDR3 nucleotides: TGTGCCAGCAGTCCGGCCGCGGGGGACTACAATGAGCAGTTCTTC.

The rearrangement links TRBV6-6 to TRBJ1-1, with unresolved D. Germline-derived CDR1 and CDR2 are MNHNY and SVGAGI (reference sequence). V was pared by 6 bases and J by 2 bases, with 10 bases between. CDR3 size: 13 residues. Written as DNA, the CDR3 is TGTGCCAGCAGGTTGGATACAAACACTGAAGCTTTCTTT. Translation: CASRLDTNTEAFF.

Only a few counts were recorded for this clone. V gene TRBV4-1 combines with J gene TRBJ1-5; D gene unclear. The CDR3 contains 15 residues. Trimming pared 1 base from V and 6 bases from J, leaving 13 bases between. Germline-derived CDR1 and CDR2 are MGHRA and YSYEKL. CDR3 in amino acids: CASSQAEGRAQPQHF. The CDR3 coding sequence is TGCGCCAGCAGCCAAGCGGAAGGGAGGGCTCAGCCCCAGCATTTT.

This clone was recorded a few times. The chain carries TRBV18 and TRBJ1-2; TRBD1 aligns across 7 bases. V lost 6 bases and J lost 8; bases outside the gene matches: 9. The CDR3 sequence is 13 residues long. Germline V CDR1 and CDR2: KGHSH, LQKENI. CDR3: CASSDGQVGGYTF. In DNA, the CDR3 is TGTGCCAGCTCCGACGGACAGGTTGGCGGCTACACCTTC. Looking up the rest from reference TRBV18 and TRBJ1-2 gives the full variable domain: NAGVMQNPRHLVRRRGQEARLRCSPMKGHSHVYWYRQLPEEGLKFMVYLQKENIIDESGMPKERFSAEFPKEGPSILRIQQVVRGDSAAYFCASSDGQVGGYTFGSGTRLTVV.

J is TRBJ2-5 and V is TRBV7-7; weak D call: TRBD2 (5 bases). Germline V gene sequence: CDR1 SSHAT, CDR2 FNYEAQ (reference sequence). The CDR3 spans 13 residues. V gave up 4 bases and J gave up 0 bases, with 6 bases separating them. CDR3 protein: CASSSDYQETQYF. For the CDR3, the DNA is TGTGCCAGCAGCTCGGACTACCAAGAGACCCAGTACTTC.

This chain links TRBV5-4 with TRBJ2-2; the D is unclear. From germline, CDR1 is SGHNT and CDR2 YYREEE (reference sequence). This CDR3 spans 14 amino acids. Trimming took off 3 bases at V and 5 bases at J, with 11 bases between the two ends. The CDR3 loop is CASSSQIVTGELFF. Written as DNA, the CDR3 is TGTGCCAGCAGCTCGCAGATAGTTACCGGGGAGCTGTTTTTT.

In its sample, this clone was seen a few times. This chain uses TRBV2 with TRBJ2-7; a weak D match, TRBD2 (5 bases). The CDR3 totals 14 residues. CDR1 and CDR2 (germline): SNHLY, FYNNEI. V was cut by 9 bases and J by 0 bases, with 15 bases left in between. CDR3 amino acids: CASRRYGNSYEQYF. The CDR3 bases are TGTGCCAGTAGGAGATACGGGAACTCCTACGAGCAGTACTTC.

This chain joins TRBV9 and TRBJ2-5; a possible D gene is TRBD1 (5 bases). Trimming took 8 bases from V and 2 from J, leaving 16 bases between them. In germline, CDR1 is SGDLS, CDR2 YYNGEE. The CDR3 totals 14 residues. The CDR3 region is CASTDGATQETQYF. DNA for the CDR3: TGTGCCAGTACTGATGGGGCTACTCAAGAGACCCAGTACTTC.

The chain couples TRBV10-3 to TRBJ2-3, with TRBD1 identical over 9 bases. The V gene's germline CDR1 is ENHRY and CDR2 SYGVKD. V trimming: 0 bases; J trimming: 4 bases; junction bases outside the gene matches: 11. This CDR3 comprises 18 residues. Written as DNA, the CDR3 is TGTGCCATCAGTGAGTCAGAACCGGGACAGGGTTTCGCAGATACGCAGTATTTT. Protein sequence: CAISESEPGQGFADTQYF.

CDR3 loop: CASSVPRIATDTQYF. The CDR3 bases are TGTGCCAGCAGTGTCCCCCGCATAGCCACAGATACGCAGTATTTT. This chain uses TRBV28 with TRBJ2-3; no definite D call. The ends were cut back, 5 bases at V and 2 bases at J, with 14 bases in the middle. CDR1 is MDHEN and CDR2 is SYDVKM in the germline V gene. This CDR3 has 15 amino acids. Full variable domain (missing parts from reference TRBV28 and TRBJ2-3): DVKVTQSSRYLVKRTGEKVFLECVQDMDHENMFWYRQDPGLGLRLIYFSYDVKMKEKGDIPEGYSVSREKKERFSLILESASTNQTSMYLCASSVPRIATDTQYFGPGTRLTVL.

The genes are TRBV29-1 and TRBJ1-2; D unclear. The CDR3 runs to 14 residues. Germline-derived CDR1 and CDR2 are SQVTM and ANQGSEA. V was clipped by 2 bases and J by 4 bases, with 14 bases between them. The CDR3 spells CSVESPSTGYGYTF. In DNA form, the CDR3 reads TGCAGCGTTGAATCACCGTCGACCGGCTATGGCTACACCTTC.

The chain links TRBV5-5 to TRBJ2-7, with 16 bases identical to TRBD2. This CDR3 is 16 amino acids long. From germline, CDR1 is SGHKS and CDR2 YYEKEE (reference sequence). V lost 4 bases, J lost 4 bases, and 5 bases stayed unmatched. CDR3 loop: CASSVGLAGGPYEQYV. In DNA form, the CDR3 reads TGTGCCAGCAGCGTGGGACTAGCGGGAGGGCCGTACGAGCAGTACGTC.

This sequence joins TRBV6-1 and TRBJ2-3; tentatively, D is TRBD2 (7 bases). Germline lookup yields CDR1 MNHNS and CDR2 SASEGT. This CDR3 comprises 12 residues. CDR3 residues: CAGRGSTDTQYF. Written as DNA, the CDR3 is TGTGCGGGGAGGGGGAGCACAGATACGCAGTATTTT.

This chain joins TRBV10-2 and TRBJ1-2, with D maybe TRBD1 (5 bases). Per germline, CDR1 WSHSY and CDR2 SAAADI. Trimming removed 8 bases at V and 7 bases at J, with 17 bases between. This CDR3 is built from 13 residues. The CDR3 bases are TGCGCCAGCGAAGCAAGAGGGAGGGGTGGCTACACCTTC. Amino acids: CASEARGRGGYTF.

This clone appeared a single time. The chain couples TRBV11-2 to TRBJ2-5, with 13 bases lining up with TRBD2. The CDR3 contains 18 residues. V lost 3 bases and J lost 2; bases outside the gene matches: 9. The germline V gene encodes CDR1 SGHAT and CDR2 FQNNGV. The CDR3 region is CASSFRTSGRSRQETQYF. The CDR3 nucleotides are TGTGCCAGCAGCTTTCGGACTAGCGGGAGATCTAGGCAAGAGACCCAGTACTTC.

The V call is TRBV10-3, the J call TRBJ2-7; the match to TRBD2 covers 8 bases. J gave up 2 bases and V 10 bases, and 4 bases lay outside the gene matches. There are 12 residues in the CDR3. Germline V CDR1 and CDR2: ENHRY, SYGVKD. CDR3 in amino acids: CATSRGAYEQYV. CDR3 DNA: TGTGCCACGTCGCGGGGGGCCTACGAGCAGTACGTC.

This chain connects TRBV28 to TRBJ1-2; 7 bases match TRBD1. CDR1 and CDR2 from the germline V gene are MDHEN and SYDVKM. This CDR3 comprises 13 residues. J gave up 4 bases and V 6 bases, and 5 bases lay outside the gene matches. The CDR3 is CASSPRTGYGYTF. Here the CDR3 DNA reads TGTGCCAGCAGCCCCAGGACAGGCTATGGCTACACCTTC.

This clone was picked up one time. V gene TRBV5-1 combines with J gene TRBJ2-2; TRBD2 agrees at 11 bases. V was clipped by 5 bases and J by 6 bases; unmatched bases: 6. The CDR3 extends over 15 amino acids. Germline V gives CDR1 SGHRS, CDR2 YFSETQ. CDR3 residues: CASSFLAGGPGELFF. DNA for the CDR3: TGCGCCAGCAGTTTTCTAGCGGGAGGCCCCGGGGAGCTGTTTTTT.

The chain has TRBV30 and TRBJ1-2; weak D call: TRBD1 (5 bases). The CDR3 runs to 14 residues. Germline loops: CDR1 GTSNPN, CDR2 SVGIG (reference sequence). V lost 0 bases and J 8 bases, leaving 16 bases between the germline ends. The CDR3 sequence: CAWSVGPSLLGYTF. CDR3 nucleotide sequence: TGTGCCTGGAGTGTGGGACCCAGCTTGTTGGGCTACACCTTC.

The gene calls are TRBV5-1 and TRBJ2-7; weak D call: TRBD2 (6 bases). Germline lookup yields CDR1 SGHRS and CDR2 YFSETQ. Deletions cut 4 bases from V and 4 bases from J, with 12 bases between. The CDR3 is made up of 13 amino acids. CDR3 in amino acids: CASSPRGGYEQYV. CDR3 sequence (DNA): TGCGCCAGCAGCCCTCGCGGAGGGTACGAGCAGTACGTC.

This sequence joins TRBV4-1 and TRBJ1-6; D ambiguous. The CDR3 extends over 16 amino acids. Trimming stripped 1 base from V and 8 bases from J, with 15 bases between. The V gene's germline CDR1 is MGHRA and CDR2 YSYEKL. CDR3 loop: CASSQVGIQAYSPLHF. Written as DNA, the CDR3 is TGCGCCAGCAGCCAAGTCGGAATCCAGGCCTATTCACCCCTCCACTTT.

Here the CDR3 DNA reads TGCGCCAGCAGCTCGGGGGCACCGAACACCGGGGAGCTGTTTTTT. Translating gives CASSSGAPNTGELFF. The V and J genes are TRBV5-1 and TRBJ2-2; D is perhaps TRBD1 or TRBD2 (6 bases each). The germline V gene encodes CDR1 SGHRS and CDR2 YFSETQ. The V gene lost 3 bases and the J gene lost 0 bases, with 9 bases spanning the gap. CDR3 length: 15 residues.

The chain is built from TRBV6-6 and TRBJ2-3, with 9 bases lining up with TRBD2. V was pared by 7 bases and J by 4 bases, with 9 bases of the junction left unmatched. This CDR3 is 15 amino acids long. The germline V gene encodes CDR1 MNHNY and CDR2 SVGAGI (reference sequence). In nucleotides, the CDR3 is TGTGCCAGCAATCCTAGCGGGGTGGGAGCAGATACGCAGTATTTT. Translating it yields CASNPSGVGADTQYF.